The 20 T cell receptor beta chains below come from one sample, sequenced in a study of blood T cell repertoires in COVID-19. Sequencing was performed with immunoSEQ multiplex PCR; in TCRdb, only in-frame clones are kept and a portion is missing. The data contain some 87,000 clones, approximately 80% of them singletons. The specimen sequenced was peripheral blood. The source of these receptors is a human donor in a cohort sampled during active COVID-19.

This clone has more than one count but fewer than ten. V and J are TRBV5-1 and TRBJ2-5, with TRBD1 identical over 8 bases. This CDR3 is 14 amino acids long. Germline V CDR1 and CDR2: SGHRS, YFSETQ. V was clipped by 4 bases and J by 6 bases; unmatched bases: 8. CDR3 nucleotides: TGCGCCAGCAGCACAGCAGGGGGCGAAAAGACCCAGTACTTC. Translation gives CASSTAGGEKTQYF.

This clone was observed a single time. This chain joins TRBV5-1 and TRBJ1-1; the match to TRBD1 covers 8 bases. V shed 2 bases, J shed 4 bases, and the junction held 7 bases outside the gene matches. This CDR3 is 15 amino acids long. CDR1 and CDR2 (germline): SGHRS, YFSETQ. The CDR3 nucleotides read TGCGCCAGCAGCTTAGGACAGGGCGTCGGCACTGAAGCTTTCTTT. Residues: CASSLGQGVGTEAFF.

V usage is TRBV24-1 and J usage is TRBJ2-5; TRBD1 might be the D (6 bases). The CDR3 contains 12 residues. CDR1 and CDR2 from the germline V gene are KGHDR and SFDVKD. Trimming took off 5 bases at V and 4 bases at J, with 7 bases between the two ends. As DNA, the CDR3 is TGTGCCACCAGTGGCAGGGGAGAGACCCAGTACTTC. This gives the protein CATSGRGETQYF.

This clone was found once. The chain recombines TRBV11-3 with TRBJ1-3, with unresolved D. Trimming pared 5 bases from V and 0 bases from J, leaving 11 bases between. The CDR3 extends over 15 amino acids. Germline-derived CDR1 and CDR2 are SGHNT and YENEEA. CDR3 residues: CASSAGGSSGNTIYF. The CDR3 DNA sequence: TGTGCCAGCAGCGCCGGTGGGAGCTCTGGAAACACCATATATTTT.

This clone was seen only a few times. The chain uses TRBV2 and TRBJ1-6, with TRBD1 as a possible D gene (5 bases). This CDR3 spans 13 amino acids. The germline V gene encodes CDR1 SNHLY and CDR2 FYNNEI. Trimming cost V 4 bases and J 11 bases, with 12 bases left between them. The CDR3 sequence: CASSVQVRPPLHF. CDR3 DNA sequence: TGTGCCAGCAGTGTACAGGTCCGGCCACCCCTCCACTTT.

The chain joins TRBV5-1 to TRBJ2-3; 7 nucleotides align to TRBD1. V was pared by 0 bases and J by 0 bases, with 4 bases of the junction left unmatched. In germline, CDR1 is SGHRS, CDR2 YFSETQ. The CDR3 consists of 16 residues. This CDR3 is CASSLGGTVSTDTQYF. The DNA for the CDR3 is TGCGCCAGCAGCTTGGGTGGGACAGTGAGCACAGATACGCAGTATTTT. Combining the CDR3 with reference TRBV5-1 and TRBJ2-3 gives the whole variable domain KAGVTQTPRYLIKTRGQQVTLSCSPISGHRSVSWYQQTPGQGLQFLFEYFSETQRNKGNFPGRFSGRQFSNSRSEMNVSTLELGDSALYLCASSLGGTVSTDTQYFGPGTRLTVL.

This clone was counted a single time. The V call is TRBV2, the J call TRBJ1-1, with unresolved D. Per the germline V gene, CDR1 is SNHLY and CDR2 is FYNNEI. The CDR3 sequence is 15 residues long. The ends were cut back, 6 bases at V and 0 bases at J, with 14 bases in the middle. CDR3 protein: CASRSHRDMNTEAFF. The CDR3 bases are TGTGCCAGCAGATCTCACCGGGATATGAACACTGAAGCTTTCTTT.

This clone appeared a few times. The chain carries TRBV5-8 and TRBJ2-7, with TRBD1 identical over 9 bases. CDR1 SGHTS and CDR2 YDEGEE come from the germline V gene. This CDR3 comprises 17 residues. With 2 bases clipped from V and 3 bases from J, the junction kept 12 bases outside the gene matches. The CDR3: CASSLAGTGSALYEQYF. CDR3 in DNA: TGTGCCAGCAGCTTAGCTGGGACAGGGAGTGCTCTCTACGAGCAGTACTTC.

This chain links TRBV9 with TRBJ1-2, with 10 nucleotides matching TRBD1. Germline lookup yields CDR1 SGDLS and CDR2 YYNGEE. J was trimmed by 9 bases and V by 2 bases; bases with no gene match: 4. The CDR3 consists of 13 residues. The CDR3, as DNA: TGTGCCAGCAGCGTTGGGACAGGGGCCAGCTACACCTTC. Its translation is CASSVGTGASYTF.

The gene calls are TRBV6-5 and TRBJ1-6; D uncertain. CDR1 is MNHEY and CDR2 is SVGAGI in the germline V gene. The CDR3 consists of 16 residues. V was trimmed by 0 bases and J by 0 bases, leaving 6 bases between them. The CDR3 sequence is CASSYSGSSYNSPLHF. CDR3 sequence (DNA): TGTGCCAGCAGTTACTCGGGGAGCTCCTATAATTCACCCCTCCACTTT.

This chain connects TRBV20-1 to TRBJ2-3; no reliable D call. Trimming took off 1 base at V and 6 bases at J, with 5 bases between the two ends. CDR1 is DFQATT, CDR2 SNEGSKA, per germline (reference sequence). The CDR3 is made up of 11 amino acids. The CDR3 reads CSARGLDTQYF. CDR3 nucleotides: TGCAGTGCTAGAGGGCTTGATACGCAGTATTTT.

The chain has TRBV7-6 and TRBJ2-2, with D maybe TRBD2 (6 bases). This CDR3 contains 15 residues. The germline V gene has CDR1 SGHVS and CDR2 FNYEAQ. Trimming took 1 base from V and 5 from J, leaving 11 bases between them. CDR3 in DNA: TGTGCCAGCAGCTTAGAAAAAGGAGGGACCGGGGAGCTGTTTTTT. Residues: CASSLEKGGTGELFF.

The CDR3: CASSGWGRTGELFF. CDR3 DNA: TGCGCCAGCAGTGGTTGGGGCCGCACCGGGGAGCTGTTTTTT. The chain uses TRBV10-1 and TRBJ2-2; TRBD1 is a possible D gene (5 bases). This CDR3 is 14 amino acids long. Per the germline V gene, CDR1 is WNHNN and CDR2 is SYGVQD (reference sequence). V shed 4 bases and J shed 4 bases, with 10 bases lying between them.

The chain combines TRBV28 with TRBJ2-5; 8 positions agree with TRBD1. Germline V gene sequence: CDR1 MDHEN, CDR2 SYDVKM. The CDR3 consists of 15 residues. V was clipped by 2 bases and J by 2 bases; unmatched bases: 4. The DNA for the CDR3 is TGTGCCAGCAGTTTACGGGACAGGATTCAAGAGACCCAGTACTTC. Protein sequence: CASSLRDRIQETQYF.

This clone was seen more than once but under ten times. Here the CDR3 reads CASSPWTGNTGELFF. CDR3 DNA sequence: TGTGCCAGCAGCCCGTGGACGGGAAACACCGGGGAGCTGTTTTTT. V usage is TRBV7-2 and J usage is TRBJ2-2; a weak D match, TRBD2 (5 bases). V lost 5 bases and J lost 2, with 12 bases in between. The germline gives CDR1 SGHTA, CDR2 FQGNSA. The CDR3 runs to 15 residues.

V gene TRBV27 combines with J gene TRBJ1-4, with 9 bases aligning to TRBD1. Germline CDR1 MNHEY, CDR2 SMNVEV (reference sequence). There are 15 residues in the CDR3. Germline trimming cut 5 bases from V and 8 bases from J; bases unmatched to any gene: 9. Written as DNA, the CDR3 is TGTGCCAGCAGTCCCGGGACAGGGAGGTGGGAAAAACTGTTTTTT. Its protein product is CASSPGTGRWEKLFF.

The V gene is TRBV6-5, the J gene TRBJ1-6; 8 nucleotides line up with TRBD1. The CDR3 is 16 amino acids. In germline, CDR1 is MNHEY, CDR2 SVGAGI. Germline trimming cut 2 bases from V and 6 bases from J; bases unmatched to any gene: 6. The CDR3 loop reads CASSYRTGMGNSPLHF. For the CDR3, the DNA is TGTGCCAGCAGTTACCGGACAGGGATGGGTAATTCACCCCTCCACTTT.

The CDR3, as DNA: TGTGCCACCAGACAGGGGTCTTTCCCTGAAGCTTTCTTT. This encodes CATRQGSFPEAFF. V is TRBV7-2 and J is TRBJ1-1; 8 bases fit TRBD1. This CDR3 spans 13 amino acids. Germline-derived CDR1 and CDR2 are SGHTA and FQGNSA. V was pared by 10 bases and J by 6 bases, with 10 bases of the junction left unmatched.

The CDR3 reads CASSDAGPSNQPQHF. The CDR3 DNA reads as TGCGCCAGCAGTGATGCAGGTCCTAGCAATCAGCCCCAGCATTTT. The chain carries TRBV10-2 and TRBJ1-5; no reliable D call. The CDR3 totals 15 residues. Trimming removed 3 bases from V and 0 bases from J, with 9 bases in between. Germline V lookup: CDR1 WSHSY, CDR2 SAAADI.

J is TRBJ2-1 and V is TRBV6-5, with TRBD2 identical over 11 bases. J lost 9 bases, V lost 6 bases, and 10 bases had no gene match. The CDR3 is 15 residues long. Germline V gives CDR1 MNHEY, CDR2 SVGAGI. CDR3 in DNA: TGTGCCAGCAGACTATTAGCGGGGGGGCCCACTGAGCAGTTCTTC. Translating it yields CASRLLAGGPTEQFF.